The 21 T cell receptor beta chains below all came from one sample that was sequenced in a study of Tregs in tolerant kidney transplant recipients. The table came from immunoSEQ multiplex PCR; TCRdb's copy has only in-frame clones and leaves some out. The sample's table shows tens of thousands of clones. Sample: CD4+ T cells from blood, taken before the transplant. The receptors stem from a human donor who received a combined kidney and bone marrow transplant.

For this clone: The observed sequence ends 3 residues before the CDR3 terminus, with the missing tail filled in from the germline J gene. This sequence joins TRBV5-4 and TRBJ2-2; D unresolved. V lost 4 bases and J 6 bases, leaving 7 bases between the germline ends. Germline loops: CDR1 SGHNT, CDR2 YYREEE (reference sequence). The CDR3 consists of 12 residues. CDR3 protein: CASSRSAGELFF. The sequenced CDR3 bases are TGTGCCAGCAGCCGAAGCGCCGGGGAG.

A remark on this clone: The read terminates 3 residues ahead of where the CDR3 ends, so the germline J gene completes it. This chain connects TRBV18 to TRBJ2-7; D might be TRBD1 (6 bases). Germline V lookup: CDR1 KGHSH, CDR2 LQKENI. The V and J ends lost 6 bases and 4 bases respectively, with 19 bases between them. This CDR3 is 15 amino acids long. CDR3 DNA (partial): TGTGCCAGCTCCGACGGACAGCTTAGTATATACGAG. It translates to CASSDGQLSIYE. The full CDR3 is CASSDGQLSIYEQYF.

A note on this clone: The CDR3 extends 3 residues past the end of the read, so its final part is completed from the germline J gene. This rearrangement joins TRBV2 to TRBJ1-1, with 10 bases identical to TRBD1. The CDR3 totals 15 residues. Germline V CDR1 and CDR2: SNHLY, FYNNEI. V shed 5 bases, J shed 3 bases, and the junction held 6 bases outside the gene matches. CDR3 in amino acids: CASSPRQGAYTEAFF. Partial CDR3 DNA: TGTGCCAGCAGTCCCAGACAGGGGGCCTACACTGAA.

Turning to this clone: The read finishes 3 residues shy of the CDR3 end, and the germline J gene is used to complete it. V is TRBV19 and J is TRBJ1-5; D is perhaps TRBD1 (6 bases). V dropped 6 bases and J dropped 0 bases, with 12 bases sitting between them. The V gene's germline CDR1 is LNHDA and CDR2 SQIVND (reference sequence). This CDR3 has 15 amino acids. CDR3 DNA, as far as it was read: TGTGCCAGTAGCTACAGGGCCGGTAGCAATCAGCCC. This codes for CASSYRAGSNQP. The CDR3 as a whole reads CASSYRAGSNQPQHF. Full variable domain (remainder filled in from reference TRBV19 and TRBJ1-5): DGGITQSPKYLFRKEGQNVTLSCEQNLNHDAMYWYRQDPGQGLRLIYYSQIVNDFQKGDIAEGYSVSREKKESFPLTVTSAQKNPTAFYLCASSYRAGSNQPQHFGDGTRLSIL.

Notes on this clone: The CDR3 extends 3 residues past the end of the read, so its final part is completed from the germline J gene. The chain is built from TRBV7-2 and TRBJ1-2, with D maybe TRBD1 (5 bases). The CDR3 extends over 13 amino acids. V was pared by 1 base and J by 5 bases, with 8 bases between. Germline V gene sequence: CDR1 SGHTA, CDR2 FQGNSA. The sequenced part of the CDR3 DNA is TGTGCCAGCAGCTTAGGGACACAATATGGC. Its protein product is CASSLGTQYG. The whole CDR3 sequence is CASSLGTQYGYTF.

CDR3 bases read: TGTGCCAGCAGTCAAGATAGGGGCGTGTACGAG. Residues: CASSQDRGVYE. The whole CDR3 sequence reads CASSQDRGVYEQYF. J is TRBJ2-7 and V is TRBV6-1; possibly TRBD1 for D (5 bases). The read ends 3 residues shy of where the CDR3 ends; the end is completed using the germline J gene. The ends were cut back, 5 bases at V and 4 bases at J, with 15 bases in the middle. This CDR3 has 14 amino acids. CDR1 and CDR2 from the germline V gene are MNHNS and SASEGT.

Concerning this clone itself: The read ends 3 residues before the CDR3 terminus; that terminus is restored from the germline J gene. This sequence joins TRBV19 and TRBJ1-1; D remains ambiguous. Germline V gene sequence: CDR1 LNHDA, CDR2 SQIVND (reference sequence). The CDR3 totals 9 residues. The DNA read from the CDR3 is TGTTACAGGAACACTGAA. Translation: CYRNTE. The whole CDR3 protein reads CYRNTEAFF.

On this clone: The read falls 3 residues short of the CDR3 end, and the missing part is taken from the germline J gene. This chain links TRBV19 with TRBJ2-3; TRBD1 aligns across 8 bases. Germline V lookup: CDR1 LNHDA, CDR2 SQIVND (reference sequence). This CDR3 region has 18 residues. J lost 2 bases, V lost 9 bases, and 19 bases had no gene match. The CDR3 region is CASQRDRRIPPHTDTQYF. The sequenced CDR3 bases are TGTGCCAGCCAGAGGGACAGGAGGATCCCTCCCCACACAGATACG.

About this clone: Read data end 3 residues before the CDR3 end; the end is taken from the germline J gene. The V call is TRBV5-1, the J call TRBJ2-7; TRBD2 matches at 15 bases. V shed 0 bases, J shed 6 bases, and the junction held 13 bases outside the gene matches. Germline loops: CDR1 SGHRS, CDR2 YFSETQ. This CDR3 spans 19 amino acids. This CDR3 is CASSLGPGLAGGKPGEQYF. The sequenced part of the CDR3 DNA is TGCGCCAGCAGCTTGGGGCCGGGACTAGCGGGAGGCAAGCCGGGCGAG.

A remark on this clone: The observed sequence ends 3 residues before the CDR3 terminus, with the missing tail filled in from the germline J gene. The chain links TRBV7-7 to TRBJ2-6; D is unresolved. Trimming stripped 2 bases from V and 4 bases from J, with 12 bases between. CDR1 and CDR2 from the germline V gene are SSHAT and FNYEAQ (reference sequence). This CDR3 contains 16 residues. CDR3 loop: CASSLPHTSGANVLTF. The CDR3 DNA, read in part, is TGTGCCAGCAGCTTACCGCACACATCCGGGGCCAACGTC. Complete variable domain (other parts from reference TRBV7-7 and TRBJ2-6): GAGVSQSPRYKVTKRGQDVTLRCDPISSHATLYWYQQALGQGPEFLTYFNYEAQPDKSGLPSDRFSAERPEGSISTLTIQRTEQRDSAMYRCASSLPHTSGANVLTFGAGSRLTVL.

Notes on this clone: The CDR3 end falls 3 residues outside the read, so it is completed with the germline J gene. The chain has TRBV10-3 and TRBJ1-1, with 9 bases aligning to TRBD1. CDR1 ENHRY and CDR2 SYGVKD come from the germline V gene. The CDR3 is 13 amino acids. V trimming: 7 bases; J trimming: 3 bases; junction bases outside the gene matches: 3. The CDR3 reads CAITTGGDTEAFF. The sequenced part of the CDR3 DNA is TGTGCCATCACGACAGGGGGGGACACTGAA.

Turning to this clone: The CDR3 end falls 3 residues outside the read, so it is completed with the germline J gene. The J gene is TRBJ2-1, the V gene TRBV6-2 or TRBV6-3; 9 bases are shared with TRBD2. The junction had 9 bases not matched to a gene; V was cut back by 5 bases and J by 4 bases. Germline V gene sequence: CDR1 MNHEY, CDR2 SVGEGT. There are 16 residues in the CDR3. The CDR3 DNA, read in part, is TGTGCCAGCAGTACCAGAGTAGCGGGGGTATACAATGAG. The encoded protein is CASSTRVAGVYNE. The entire CDR3 reads CASSTRVAGVYNEQFF.

Concerning this clone: The CDR3 goes on 3 residues after the read ends, and that part is filled in from the germline J gene. The chain links TRBV18 to TRBJ1-5; the D is unclear. The germline V gene encodes CDR1 KGHSH and CDR2 LQKENI. The CDR3 consists of 18 residues. Trimming took off 1 base at V and 4 bases at J, with 20 bases between the two ends. The covered CDR3 bases are TGTGCCAGCTCACCACGTCAGGCGGGGTCCAATGGGAATCAGCCC. Its protein product is CASSPRQAGSNGNQP. The whole CDR3 protein reads CASSPRQAGSNGNQPQHF.

With regard to this clone: The read ends 3 residues before the CDR3 terminus; that terminus is restored from the germline J gene. The V gene is TRBV7-9, the J gene TRBJ2-2, with D possibly matching TRBD2 (5 bases). Germline assignment: CDR1 SEHNR and CDR2 FQNEAQ (reference sequence). V was trimmed by 2 bases and J by 6 bases, leaving 10 bases between them. The CDR3 consists of 14 residues. The CDR3 reads CASSLIRGPGELFF. The sequenced part of the CDR3 DNA is TGTGCCAGCAGCTTAATAAGAGGGCCCGGGGAG. The variable domain in full, with the rest retrieved from reference TRBV7-9 and TRBJ2-2, is DTGVSQNPRHKITKRGQNVTFRCDPISEHNRLYWYRQTLGQGPEFLTYFQNEAQLEKSRLLSDRFSAERPKGSFSTLEIQRTEQGDSAMYLCASSLIRGPGELFFGEGSRLTVL.

A note on this clone: The read terminates 3 residues ahead of where the CDR3 ends, so the germline J gene completes it. The gene calls are TRBV5-1 and TRBJ1-1, with D possibly matching TRBD1 (6 bases). The CDR3 is 14 residues long. Deletions cut 0 bases from V and 5 bases from J, with 11 bases between. The germline V gene has CDR1 SGHRS and CDR2 YFSETQ. CDR3 amino acids: CASSLDTGRTEAFF. The sequenced part of the CDR3 DNA is TGCGCCAGCAGCTTGGATACAGGGAGGACTGAA.

The sequenced part of the CDR3 DNA is TGTGCCAGCAGTGAATCGGACAGGGGAGGCTATGGC. It yields the protein CASSESDRGGYG. The whole CDR3 sequence is CASSESDRGGYGYTF. J is TRBJ1-2 and V is TRBV6-1, with 9 bases lining up with TRBD1. The observed sequence ends 3 residues before the CDR3 terminus, with the missing tail filled in from the germline J gene. Trimming took 2 bases from V and 4 from J; bases not matched to a gene: 5. The CDR3 is 15 residues long. Germline CDR1 reads MNHNS; CDR2 reads SASEGT.

CDR3 DNA (partial): TGCGCCAGCAGCTTGACAGGATCTAATCAGCCC. Its protein product is CASSLTGSNQP. The entire CDR3 protein is CASSLTGSNQPQHF. The V and J genes are TRBV5-1 and TRBJ1-5; possibly TRBD1 for D (5 bases). The CDR3 is cut off 3 residues early in the read; its end comes from the germline J gene. V was pared by 1 base and J by 4 bases, with 9 bases between. Germline V lookup: CDR1 SGHRS, CDR2 YFSETQ. The CDR3 runs 14 residues. The full variable domain, rest sourced from reference TRBV5-1 and TRBJ1-5, is KAGVTQTPRYLIKTRGQQVTLSCSPISGHRSVSWYQQTPGQGLQFLFEYFSETQRNKGNFPGRFSGRQFSNSRSEMNVSTLELGDSALYLCASSLTGSNQPQHFGDGTRLSIL.

The CDR3 bases that were read are TGTGCCAGCAGCCCCGGACAGGAGCCGTTTGAA. Encoded protein: CASSPGQEPFE. The full CDR3 sequence reads CASSPGQEPFEAFF. The chain links TRBV7-2 to TRBJ1-1, with 7 bases fitting TRBD1. The CDR3 extends 3 residues past the end of the read, so its final part is completed from the germline J gene. The CDR3 runs to 14 residues. V was clipped by 5 bases and J by 7 bases; unmatched bases: 10. Germline V gene lookup returns CDR1 SGHTA and CDR2 FQGNSA.

Notes on this clone: The read halts 3 residues ahead of the CDR3 end, with the missing end drawn from the germline J gene. The chain employs TRBV5-5 and TRBJ1-1, with a possible D match to TRBD1 (6 bases). The V end lost 2 bases, the J end lost 1 base, and 9 bases lay between the germline ends. This CDR3 contains 14 residues. Germline CDR1 is SGHKS and CDR2 is YYEKEE (reference sequence). The CDR3 reads CASSFRGWNTEAFF. Incomplete CDR3 DNA: TGTGCCAGCAGCTTTAGGGGGTGGAACACTGAA.

For this clone: The read ends 3 residues early relative to the CDR3; the germline J gene fills the gap. The chain has TRBV7-9 and TRBJ2-5; 9 nucleotides line up with TRBD2. Germline CDR1 is SEHNR and CDR2 is FQNEAQ (reference sequence). The length of the CDR3 is 14 residues. V dropped 5 bases and J dropped 4; count of bases not matched to a gene: 5. The CDR3 region is CASSQGLAPETQYF. CDR3 DNA, as far as it was read: TGTGCCAGCAGCCAGGGACTAGCTCCAGAGACC.

Notes on this clone: Read coverage stops 3 residues before the CDR3 terminus; the germline J gene supplies the remainder. This chain links TRBV6-4 with TRBJ2-3, with 7 bases lining up with TRBD2. The CDR3 has 14 amino acids. Per the germline V gene, CDR1 is MRHNA and CDR2 is SNTAGT. Unmatched junction bases numbered 5, after V lost 6 bases and J lost 2 bases. CDR3 DNA, as far as it was read: TGTGCCAGCAGCGGCGGGGGAGTCACAGATACG. Amino acid sequence: CASSGGGVTDT. The CDR3 in its entirety is CASSGGGVTDTQYF.